This T cell receptor beta chain was profiled in a study of response to subunit inactivated influenza vaccine. General observations from the study: Every seasonal influenza vaccination brings in few new T cells, the authors suggested.

TCRdb re-called the RT-PCR reads with MiXCR, one entry per CDR3 protein. There are 550,000 to 800,000 distinct CDR3 sequences in the sample; 15% to 19% occur only once, and about 9.9% lies in the top ten. This clonotype was picked up a small number of times. Its antigen is currently unknown. This material consisted of PBMCs from blood, taken about 13 days after vaccination. This clonotype originated in a man over 45 who received an inactivated influenza vaccine.

CDR3 protein: CASSDAGGGAEAFF. The DNA of the CDR3 is TGTGCCAGCAGCGACGCAGGGGGCGGGGCTGAAGCTTTCTTT. The chain is built from TRBV5-4 and TRBJ1-1, with TRBD1 matching 8 bases. Unmatched junction bases numbered 8, after V lost 4 bases and J lost 6 bases. The CDR3 is made up of 14 amino acids. Germline V gene lookup returns CDR1 SGHNT and CDR2 YYREEE (reference sequence).